Listed below are T cell receptor beta chains from one sample, sequenced in a study of shared clonotypes between healthy human individuals. Measured with immunoSEQ multiplex PCR; TCRdb has only the in-frame clones, and not every one. The data hold 450,000 to 550,000 clones, with 79% observed a single time. The sample comprised PBMCs. The receptors were sampled from a woman in her thirties or forties in good health. Some clones in this sample may be carry-over from other donors' samples. Each CDR3 is given with its conserved first and last residue. Fields, in order: D gene, clone size, J gene, V gene, CDR3 DNA, CDR3 protein. A D gene is named only where the DNA matches it firmly. The size field is filled for only some rows; it gives once, few, many or a size class.

D gene: TRBD2; clone size: -; J gene: TRBJ2-1; V gene: TRBV9; CDR3 DNA: TGTGCCAGCAGCGTCGGGACTACCTACAATGAGCAGTTCTTC; CDR3 protein: CASSVGTTYNEQFF
D gene: -; clone size: -; J gene: TRBJ2-7; V gene: TRBV7-9; CDR3 DNA: TGTGCCAGCAGCCTAACCTTTACAGGGCCTGGCGAGCAGTACTTC; CDR3 protein: CASSLTFTGPGEQYF
D gene: -; clone size: -; J gene: TRBJ2-2; V gene: TRBV6-1; CDR3 DNA: TGTGCCAGCAGGGGGGACTTCCGCGCCGGGGAGCTGTTTTTT; CDR3 protein: CASRGDFRAGELFF
D gene: -; clone size: -; J gene: TRBJ1-3; V gene: TRBV5-1; CDR3 DNA: TGCGCCAGCAGCGGCACAGGTTCTGGAAACACCATATATTTT; CDR3 protein: CASSGTGSGNTIYF
D gene: -; clone size: -; J gene: TRBJ1-2; V gene: TRBV20-1; CDR3 DNA: TGCAGTGCTAGAGATCTTTCTGGCTACACCTTC; CDR3 protein: CSARDLSGYTF
D gene: -; clone size: -; J gene: TRBJ2-7; V gene: TRBV4-1; CDR3 DNA: TGCGCCAGCAGCCAAGGACAGGGCAGGACTAGGGCCTACGAGCAGTACTTC; CDR3 protein: CASSQGQGRTRAYEQYF
D gene: -; clone size: -; J gene: TRBJ2-2; V gene: TRBV7-7; CDR3 DNA: TGTGCTAGCAGCTCCAGGGTCTCCGGGGAGCTGTTTTTT; CDR3 protein: CASSSRVSGELFF
D gene: -; clone size: -; J gene: TRBJ1-1; V gene: TRBV29-1; CDR3 DNA: TGCAGCGTTGAAGGGGTCGGAAACACTGAAGCTTTCTTT; CDR3 protein: CSVEGVGNTEAFF
D gene: -; clone size: -; J gene: TRBJ2-7; V gene: TRBV20-1; CDR3 DNA: TGCAGTGCTAGAGGTGTCCTCGAGCAGTACTTC; CDR3 protein: CSARGVLEQYF
D gene: -; clone size: -; J gene: TRBJ1-1; V gene: TRBV25-1; CDR3 DNA: TGTGCCAGCAGTGAATCGGGAGAGGGGGGCGCGAACACTGAAGCTTTCTTT; CDR3 protein: CASSESGEGGANTEAFF
D gene: -; clone size: -; J gene: TRBJ2-7; V gene: TRBV19; CDR3 DNA: TGTGCCAGTAGTATAGGGAACAGAGCGGGTTACTACGAGCAGTACTTC; CDR3 protein: CASSIGNRAGYYEQYF
D gene: -; clone size: -; J gene: TRBJ2-3; V gene: TRBV7-7; CDR3 DNA: TGTGCTAGCAGCTTGCAGCAAGCAGATACGCAGTATTTT; CDR3 protein: CASSLQQADTQYF
D gene: -; clone size: once; J gene: TRBJ2-1; V gene: TRBV5-1; CDR3 DNA: TGCGCCAGCAGCTTGATGAGCTCCAATGAGCAGTTCTTC; CDR3 protein: CASSLMSSNEQFF
D gene: -; clone size: -; J gene: TRBJ1-5; V gene: TRBV5-1; CDR3 DNA: TGCGCCAGCAGCTTGACAGGGAGGGGGGATCAGCCCCAGCATTTT; CDR3 protein: CASSLTGRGDQPQHF
D gene: -; clone size: -; J gene: TRBJ2-2; V gene: TRBV4-2; CDR3 DNA: TGTGCCAGCAGCCAAGGAACCGGGGAGCTGTTTTTT; CDR3 protein: CASSQGTGELFF
D gene: -; clone size: -; J gene: TRBJ2-7; V gene: TRBV4-3; CDR3 DNA: TGCGCCAGCAGCCCCGGGCTAAAGGCAGCCTACGAGCAGTACTTC; CDR3 protein: CASSPGLKAAYEQYF
D gene: TRBD1; clone size: -; J gene: TRBJ2-2; V gene: TRBV28; CDR3 DNA: TGTGCCAGCAGTCCAGGGGGCATGAGCACCGGGGAGCTGTTTTTT; CDR3 protein: CASSPGGMSTGELFF
D gene: TRBD2; clone size: -; J gene: TRBJ2-7; V gene: TRBV6-1; CDR3 DNA: TGTGCCAGCAACCAATATTCCCGGGGGGCCTACGAGCAGTACTTC; CDR3 protein: CASNQYSRGAYEQYF
D gene: -; clone size: -; J gene: TRBJ1-2; V gene: TRBV29-1; CDR3 DNA: TGCAGCGTTGAATCCGGATATGGCTACACCTTC; CDR3 protein: CSVESGYGYTF
D gene: -; clone size: -; J gene: TRBJ1-2; V gene: TRBV7-8; CDR3 DNA: TGTGCCAGCAGCTTCTCGGGGGCTAACTATGGCTACACCTTC; CDR3 protein: CASSFSGANYGYTF
D gene: TRBD2; clone size: -; J gene: TRBJ2-3; V gene: TRBV6-6; CDR3 DNA: TGTGCCAGCAGTCTTAGCGGGACCAGCACAGATACGCAGTATTTT; CDR3 protein: CASSLSGTSTDTQYF
D gene: -; clone size: -; J gene: TRBJ2-2; V gene: TRBV11-2; CDR3 DNA: TGTGCCAGCAGCTTAGATCCAGGGGTGACCACCGGGGAGCTGTTTTTT; CDR3 protein: CASSLDPGVTTGELFF
D gene: -; clone size: -; J gene: TRBJ1-1; V gene: TRBV7-8; CDR3 DNA: TGTGCCAGCAGCTTATATATGGACACTGACACTGAAGCTTTCTTT; CDR3 protein: CASSLYMDTDTEAFF
D gene: TRBD1; clone size: -; J gene: TRBJ2-1; V gene: TRBV29-1; CDR3 DNA: TGCAGCGTTGGTGACAGGGAAGCCTACAATGAGCAGTTCTTC; CDR3 protein: CSVGDREAYNEQFF
D gene: -; clone size: -; J gene: TRBJ2-7; V gene: TRBV7-2; CDR3 DNA: TGTGCCAGCAGCGGAGAGAGGGGGGTGAACGAGCAGTACTTC; CDR3 protein: CASSGERGVNEQYF
D gene: -; clone size: -; J gene: TRBJ2-6; V gene: TRBV5-4; CDR3 DNA: TGTGCCAGCAGCTTGGCAGGGAAGGCCTCTGGGGCCAACGTCCTGACTTTC; CDR3 protein: CASSLAGKASGANVLTF
D gene: -; clone size: -; J gene: TRBJ2-7; V gene: TRBV19; CDR3 DNA: TGTGCCAGTAGTATTGGAGGGAGCGCCTCCTACGAGCAGTACTTC; CDR3 protein: CASSIGGSASYEQYF
D gene: -; clone size: -; J gene: TRBJ2-2; V gene: TRBV5-4; CDR3 DNA: TGTGCCAGCAGCTTGGGACATCCCACCGGGGAGCTGTTTTTT; CDR3 protein: CASSLGHPTGELFF
D gene: -; clone size: -; J gene: TRBJ2-1; V gene: TRBV5-5; CDR3 DNA: TGTGCCAGCAGCTTGGGAGACTCCTCGTTCTTC; CDR3 protein: CASSLGDSSFF
D gene: TRBD1; clone size: -; J gene: TRBJ2-2; V gene: TRBV19; CDR3 DNA: TGTGCCAGTAGTATAAGGACAGGGGCCGAAGCGGAGCTGTTTTTT; CDR3 protein: CASSIRTGAEAELFF
D gene: TRBD1; clone size: once; J gene: TRBJ2-7; V gene: TRBV11-2; CDR3 DNA: TGTGCCAGCAGCTTAGATCAAGAGGGACAGGGCACCTACGAGCAGTACTTC; CDR3 protein: CASSLDQEGQGTYEQYF
D gene: -; clone size: -; J gene: TRBJ2-1; V gene: TRBV5-1; CDR3 DNA: TGCGCCAGCAGCTTGGACGGGCCGTCCTACAATGAGCAGTTCTTC; CDR3 protein: CASSLDGPSYNEQFF
D gene: -; clone size: few; J gene: TRBJ1-5; V gene: TRBV28; CDR3 DNA: TGTGCCAGCAGTTTGGGGGGTCAGCCCCAGCATTTT; CDR3 protein: CASSLGGQPQHF
D gene: -; clone size: once; J gene: TRBJ2-7; V gene: TRBV23-1; CDR3 DNA: TGCGCCAGCAGTCAACCATCAAGTTGTCAGCCCTACGAGCAGTACTTC; CDR3 protein: CASSQPSSCQPYEQYF
D gene: -; clone size: once; J gene: TRBJ1-2; V gene: TRBV29-1; CDR3 DNA: TGCAGCGTTGTTTTTGCAGGCAGGGATCTGGGTGGCTACACCTTC; CDR3 protein: CSVVFAGRDLGGYTF
D gene: TRBD1; clone size: -; J gene: TRBJ1-2; V gene: TRBV9; CDR3 DNA: TGTGCCAGCAGCCCACGTAGGCGGACAGGGGGCGCCGACTATGGCTACACCTTC; CDR3 protein: CASSPRRRTGGADYGYTF
D gene: -; clone size: -; J gene: TRBJ2-5; V gene: TRBV6-1; CDR3 DNA: TGTGCCAGCAGTGAAGCCAGGGGAGAGACCCAGTACTTC; CDR3 protein: CASSEARGETQYF
D gene: -; clone size: -; J gene: TRBJ2-7; V gene: TRBV6-5; CDR3 DNA: TGTGCCAGCAGTTACGCGGGTGGGGGCTACGAGCAGTACTTC; CDR3 protein: CASSYAGGGYEQYF
D gene: TRBD2; clone size: -; J gene: TRBJ2-2; V gene: TRBV6-1; CDR3 DNA: TGTGCCAGCAGGGAACTTAGCGGGAGAGGCACCGGGGAGCTGTTTTTT; CDR3 protein: CASRELSGRGTGELFF
D gene: TRBD1; clone size: few; J gene: TRBJ1-5; V gene: TRBV19; CDR3 DNA: TGTGCCAGTAGTATAGGACAGGGAGGCAATCAGCCCCAGCATTTT; CDR3 protein: CASSIGQGGNQPQHF
D gene: -; clone size: -; J gene: TRBJ2-7; V gene: TRBV7-3; CDR3 DNA: TGTGCCAGCAGCTTAAGACCCTCCTACGAGCAGTACTTC; CDR3 protein: CASSLRPSYEQYF
D gene: -; clone size: -; J gene: TRBJ2-1; V gene: TRBV7-8; CDR3 DNA: TGTGCCAGCAGCTACCCCGGGACAGAGCAGTTCTTC; CDR3 protein: CASSYPGTEQFF
D gene: -; clone size: -; J gene: TRBJ2-2; V gene: TRBV19; CDR3 DNA: TGTGCCAGTAAAGGAGGGGGCAGCGCGAACACCGGGGAGCTGTTTTTT; CDR3 protein: CASKGGGSANTGELFF
D gene: TRBD2; clone size: -; J gene: TRBJ2-1; V gene: TRBV27; CDR3 DNA: TGTGCCAGCAGTACTAGCGGCTCCTACAATGAGCAGTTCTTC; CDR3 protein: CASSTSGSYNEQFF
D gene: TRBD1; clone size: -; J gene: TRBJ2-2; V gene: TRBV7-3; CDR3 DNA: TGTGCCAGCAGCTATGACAGGGCGTCCGGGGAGCTGTTTTTT; CDR3 protein: CASSYDRASGELFF
D gene: -; clone size: -; J gene: TRBJ1-1; V gene: TRBV6-6; CDR3 DNA: TGTGCCAGCAGGGTCAGGGATATCAACACTGAAGCTTTCTTT; CDR3 protein: CASRVRDINTEAFF